The T cell receptor beta chain under discussion was sequenced for a study of prognosis after radiotherapy for stage I lung cancer. Study-wide background: While roughly 15 patients showed no significant progression after radiotherapy, four developed distant metastases at a median of 7 months.

This clonotype was counted ten times or more. CDR3 length equals 9 residues. Germline V gene sequence: CDR1 SQVTM, CDR2 ANQGSEA. The V end lost 3 bases, the J end lost 6 bases, and 2 bases lay between the germline ends. The TCR beta CDR3 region was amplified from genomic DNA, with two rounds of multiplex PCR being used for the amplification. TRBV and TRBJ genes each had their own specific primers in first-round PCR. TCRdb independently ran MiXCR on the multiplex PCR reads; one entry per CDR3 protein. There are fewer than 30,000 distinct CDR3 sequences in the sample; roughly 46% occur only once, and more than 13% lies in the top ten.

The sample was PBMCs, taken before or after stereotactic body radiation therapy (not recorded which). The chain couples TRBV29-1 to TRBJ1-1; D uncertain. This clonotype was obtained from a donor over 45 with non-small cell lung cancer. The CDR3 spells CSVEPEAFF. DNA of the CDR3: TGCAGCGTTGAGCCTGAAGCTTTCTTT.